This is a list of T cell receptor beta chains from one sample in a study of CD8 T cells in Susac syndrome. MiXCR was run by TCRdb on the immunoSEQ multiplex PCR reads, yielding one entry per CDR3 protein. The sample holds tens of thousands of distinct CDR3 sequences, over 95% seen once. Sequenced input: CD4+ T cells from PBMCs. The receptors were sampled from a human donor with multiple sclerosis. Each CDR3 is given without its conserved first and last residue.

TRBV30	AWSVQGAGDTQY
TRBV12-3/TRBV12-4	ASSRGGPAGDIQY
TRBV30	AWRDEYNEKLF
TRBV30	AWRRLNTEAF
TRBV11-2	ASSLYQGANNSPLH
TRBV12-3/TRBV12-4	ASSKTGSDTGELF
TRBV12-3/TRBV12-4	ASSWGTGDYEQY
TRBV18	ASSYREGYGYT
TRBV3-1	ASGGQGVFEKLF
TRBV4-1	ASSVGQGNSPLH
TRBV6-6	ASGVGTGRETQY
TRBV7-7	ASSGIDCRRTTEAF
TRBV20-1	SARAGGDSYNSPLH
TRBV20-1	SASPAQETQY
TRBV9	ASSVHSSGNTIY
TRBV7-2	ASSLAFASGEQETQY
TRBV7-2	ASSLYSGAQYEQY
TRBV20-1	SARPPGFGRYEQY
TRBV7-2	ASSSWPRGKSYEQY
TRBV7-2	ASSRQGAGTDTQY
TRBV20-1	SARDFTGGAFAGELF
TRBV20-1	SARAHRGIYEQY
TRBV10-3	AISEKVAPLH
TRBV2	ASRSSELSYNEQF
TRBV6-5	ASTSPASRTEAF
TRBV7-2	ASNDGGAIETQY
TRBV2	AIRPENTGELF
TRBV19	ASSTGRETQY
TRBV2	ASSLPLGRRREQF
TRBV20-1	SASDGNSYNEQF
TRBV28	AAGDGRDETQY
TRBV10-3	AIRPGRDYEQY
TRBV19	ARPLRRRTGNTIY
TRBV4-3	ASSQEALSAANTGELF
TRBV5-1	ASSLGGLRTDTQY
TRBV12-3/TRBV12-4	ASSLRQSSYNEQF
TRBV3-1	ASSPRGPGATDTQY
TRBV6-6	ASQLPGQGVIEAF
TRBV3-1	ASSQGAGLSNQPQH
TRBV6-1	ASSDDRALLGTQY
TRBV7-9	ASSRRAGGPFNEQF
TRBV9	ASSPLQGVTGANVLT
TRBV19	ASSFGQEPRPF